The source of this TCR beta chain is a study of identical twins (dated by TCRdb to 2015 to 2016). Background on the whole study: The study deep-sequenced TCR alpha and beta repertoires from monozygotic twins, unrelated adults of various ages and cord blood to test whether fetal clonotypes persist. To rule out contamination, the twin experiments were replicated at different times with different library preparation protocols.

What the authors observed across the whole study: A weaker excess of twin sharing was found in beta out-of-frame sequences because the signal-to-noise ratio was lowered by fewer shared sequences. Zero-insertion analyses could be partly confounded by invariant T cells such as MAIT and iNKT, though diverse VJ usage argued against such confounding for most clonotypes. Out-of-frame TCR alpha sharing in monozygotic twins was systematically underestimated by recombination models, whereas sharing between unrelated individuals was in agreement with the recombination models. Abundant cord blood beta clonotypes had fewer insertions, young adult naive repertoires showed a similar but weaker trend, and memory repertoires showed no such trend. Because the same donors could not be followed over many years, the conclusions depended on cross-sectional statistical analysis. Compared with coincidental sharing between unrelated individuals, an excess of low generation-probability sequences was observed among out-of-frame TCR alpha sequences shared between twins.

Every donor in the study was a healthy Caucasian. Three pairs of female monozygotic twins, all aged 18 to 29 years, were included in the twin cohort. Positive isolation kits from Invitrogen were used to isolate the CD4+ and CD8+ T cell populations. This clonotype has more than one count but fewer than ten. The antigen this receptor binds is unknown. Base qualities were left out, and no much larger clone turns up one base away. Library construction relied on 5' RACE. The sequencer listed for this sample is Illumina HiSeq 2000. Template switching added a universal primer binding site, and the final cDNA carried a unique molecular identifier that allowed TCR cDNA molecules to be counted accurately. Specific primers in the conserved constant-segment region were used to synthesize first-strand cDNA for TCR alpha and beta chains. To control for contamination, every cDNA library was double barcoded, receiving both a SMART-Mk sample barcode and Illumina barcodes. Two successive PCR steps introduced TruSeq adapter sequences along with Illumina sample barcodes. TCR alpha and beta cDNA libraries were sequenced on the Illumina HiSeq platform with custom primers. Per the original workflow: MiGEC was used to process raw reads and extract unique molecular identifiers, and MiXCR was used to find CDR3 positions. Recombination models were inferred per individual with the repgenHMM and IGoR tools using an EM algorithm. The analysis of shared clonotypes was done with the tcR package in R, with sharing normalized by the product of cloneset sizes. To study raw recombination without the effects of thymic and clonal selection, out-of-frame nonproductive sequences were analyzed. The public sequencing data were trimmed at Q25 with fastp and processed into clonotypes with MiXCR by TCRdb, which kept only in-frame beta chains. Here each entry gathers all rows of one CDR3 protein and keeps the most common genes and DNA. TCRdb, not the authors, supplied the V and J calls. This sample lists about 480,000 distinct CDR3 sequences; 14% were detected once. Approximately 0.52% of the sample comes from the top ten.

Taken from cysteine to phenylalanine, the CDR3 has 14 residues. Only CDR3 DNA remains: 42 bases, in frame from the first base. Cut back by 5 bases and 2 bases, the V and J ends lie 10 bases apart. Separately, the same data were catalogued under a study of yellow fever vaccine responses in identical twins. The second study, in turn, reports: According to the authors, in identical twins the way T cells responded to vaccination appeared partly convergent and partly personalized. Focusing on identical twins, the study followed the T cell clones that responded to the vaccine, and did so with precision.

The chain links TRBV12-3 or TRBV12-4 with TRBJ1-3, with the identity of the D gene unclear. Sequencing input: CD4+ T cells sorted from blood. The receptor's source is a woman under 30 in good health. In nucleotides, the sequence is TGTGCCAGCAGTCCACAAGCTCCTGGAAACACCATATATTTT. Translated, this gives CASSPQAPGNTIYF.